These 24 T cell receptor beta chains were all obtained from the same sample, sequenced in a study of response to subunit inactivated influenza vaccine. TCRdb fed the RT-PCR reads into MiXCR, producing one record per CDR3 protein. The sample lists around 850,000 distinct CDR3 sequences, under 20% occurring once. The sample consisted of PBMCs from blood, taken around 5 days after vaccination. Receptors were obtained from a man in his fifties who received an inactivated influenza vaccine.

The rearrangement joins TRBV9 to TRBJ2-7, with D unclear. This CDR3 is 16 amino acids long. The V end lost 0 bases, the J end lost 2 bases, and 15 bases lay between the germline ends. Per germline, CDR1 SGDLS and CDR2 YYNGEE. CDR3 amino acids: CASSVDPGSATYEQYF. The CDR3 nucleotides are TGTGCCAGCAGCGTAGATCCCGGGTCGGCTACCTACGAGCAGTACTTC.

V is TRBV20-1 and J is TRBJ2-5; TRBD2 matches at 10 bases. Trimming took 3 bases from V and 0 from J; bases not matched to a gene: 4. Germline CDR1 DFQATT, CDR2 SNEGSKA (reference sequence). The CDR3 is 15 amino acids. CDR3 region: CSASLAGVNQETQYF. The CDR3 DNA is TGCAGTGCTAGTCTAGCGGGGGTCAACCAAGAGACCCAGTACTTC.

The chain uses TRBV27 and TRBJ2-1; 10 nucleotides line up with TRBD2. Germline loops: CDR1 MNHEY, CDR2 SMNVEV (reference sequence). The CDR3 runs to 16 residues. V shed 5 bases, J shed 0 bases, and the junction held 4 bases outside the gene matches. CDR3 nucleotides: TGTGCCAGCAGTAGCCCTAGCGGGAGCTCCTACAATGAGCAGTTCTTC. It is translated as CASSSPSGSSYNEQFF.

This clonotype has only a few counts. The CDR3 loop reads CASSQDSGTPNSPLHF. For the CDR3, the DNA is TGTGCCAGCAGCCAAGATTCCGGGACACCGAATTCACCCCTCCACTTT. The genes are TRBV3-1 and TRBJ1-6; D is perhaps TRBD1 (6 bases). In germline, CDR1 is LGHDT, CDR2 YNNKEL (reference sequence). The CDR3 has 16 amino acids. V shed 0 bases and J shed 7 bases, with 13 bases lying between them.

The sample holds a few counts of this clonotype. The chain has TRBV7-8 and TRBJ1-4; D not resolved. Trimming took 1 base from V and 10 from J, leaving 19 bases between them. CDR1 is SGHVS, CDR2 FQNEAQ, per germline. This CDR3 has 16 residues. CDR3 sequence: CASSLVTDRGFGKLFF. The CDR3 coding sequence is TGTGCCAGCAGCTTAGTCACGGACCGAGGGTTCGGAAAACTGTTTTTT.

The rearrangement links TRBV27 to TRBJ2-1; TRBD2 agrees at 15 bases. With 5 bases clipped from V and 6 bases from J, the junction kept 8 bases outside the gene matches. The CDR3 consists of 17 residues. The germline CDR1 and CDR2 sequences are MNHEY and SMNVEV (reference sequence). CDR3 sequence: CASSLTPGLAGGNEQFF. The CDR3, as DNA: TGTGCCAGCAGTCTCACCCCGGGACTAGCGGGAGGCAATGAGCAGTTCTTC.

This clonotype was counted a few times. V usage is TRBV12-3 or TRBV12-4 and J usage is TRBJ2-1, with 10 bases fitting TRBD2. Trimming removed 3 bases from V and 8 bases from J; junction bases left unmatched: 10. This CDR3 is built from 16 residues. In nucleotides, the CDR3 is TGTGCCAGCAGTTTGTCGAGCGGGAGGGCTGCGTATGAGCAGTTCTTC. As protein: CASSLSSGRAAYEQFF.

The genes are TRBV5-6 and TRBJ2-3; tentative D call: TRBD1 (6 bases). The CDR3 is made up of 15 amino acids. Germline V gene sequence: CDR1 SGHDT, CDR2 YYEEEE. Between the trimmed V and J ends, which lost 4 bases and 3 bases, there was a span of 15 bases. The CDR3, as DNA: TGTGCCAGCAGCCCAGCAGGGGCGAAAACAGATACGCAGTATTTT. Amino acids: CASSPAGAKTDTQYF.

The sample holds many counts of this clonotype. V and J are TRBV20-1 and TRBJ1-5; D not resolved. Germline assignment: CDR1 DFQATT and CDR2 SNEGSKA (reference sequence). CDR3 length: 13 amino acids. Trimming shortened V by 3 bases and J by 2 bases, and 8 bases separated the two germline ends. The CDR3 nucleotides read TGCAGTGCTAGGAGGACTCGCAATCAGCCCCAGCATTTT. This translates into CSARRTRNQPQHF.

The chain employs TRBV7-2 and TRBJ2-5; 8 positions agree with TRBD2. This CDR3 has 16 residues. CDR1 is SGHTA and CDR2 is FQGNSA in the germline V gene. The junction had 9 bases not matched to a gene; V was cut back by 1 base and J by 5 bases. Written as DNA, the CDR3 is TGTGCCAGCAGCTTAGTAGCGGGACGGGCGGAGGAGACCCAGTACTTC. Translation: CASSLVAGRAEETQYF.

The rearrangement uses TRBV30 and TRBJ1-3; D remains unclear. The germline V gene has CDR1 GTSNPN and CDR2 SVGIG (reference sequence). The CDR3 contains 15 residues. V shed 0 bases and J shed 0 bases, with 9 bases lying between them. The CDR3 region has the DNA TGTGCCTGGAGTGTGGACTTCTCCTCTGGAAACACCATATATTTT. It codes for CAWSVDFSSGNTIYF.

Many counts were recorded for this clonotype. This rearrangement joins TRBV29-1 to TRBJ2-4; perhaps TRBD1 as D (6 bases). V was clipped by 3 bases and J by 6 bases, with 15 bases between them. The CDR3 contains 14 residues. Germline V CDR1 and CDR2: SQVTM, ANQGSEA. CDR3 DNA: TGCAGCGTTGATGGGCTACAGGGCTCAAACATTCAGTACTTC. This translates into CSVDGLQGSNIQYF. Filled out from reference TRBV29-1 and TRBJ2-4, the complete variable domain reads SAVISQKPSRDICQRGTSLTIQCQVDSQVTMMFWYRQQPGQSLTLIATANQGSEATYESGFVIDKFPISRPNLTFSTLTVSNMSPEDSSIYLCSVDGLQGSNIQYFGAGTRLSVL.

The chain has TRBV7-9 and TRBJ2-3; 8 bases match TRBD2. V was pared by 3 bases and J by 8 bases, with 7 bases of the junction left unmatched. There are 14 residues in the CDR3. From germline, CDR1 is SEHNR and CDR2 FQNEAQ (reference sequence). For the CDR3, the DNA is TGTGCCAGCAGCTTTTCCAGCGGGAGAGTTACGCAGTATTTT. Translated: CASSFSSGRVTQYF.

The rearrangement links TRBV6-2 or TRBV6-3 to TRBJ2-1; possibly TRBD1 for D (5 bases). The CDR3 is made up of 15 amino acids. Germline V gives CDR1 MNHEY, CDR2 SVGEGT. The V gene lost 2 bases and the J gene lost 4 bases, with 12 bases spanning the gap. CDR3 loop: CASSYLGPHYNEQFF. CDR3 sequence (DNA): TGTGCCAGCAGTTACCTGGGGCCTCATTACAATGAGCAGTTCTTC.

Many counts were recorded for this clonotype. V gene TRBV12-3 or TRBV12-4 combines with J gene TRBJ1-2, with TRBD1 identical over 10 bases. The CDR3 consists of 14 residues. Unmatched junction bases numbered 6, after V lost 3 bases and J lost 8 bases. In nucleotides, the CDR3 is TGTGCCAGCAGTTTGGGGGGACAGGGGCTCGGCTACACCTTC. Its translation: CASSLGGQGLGYTF.

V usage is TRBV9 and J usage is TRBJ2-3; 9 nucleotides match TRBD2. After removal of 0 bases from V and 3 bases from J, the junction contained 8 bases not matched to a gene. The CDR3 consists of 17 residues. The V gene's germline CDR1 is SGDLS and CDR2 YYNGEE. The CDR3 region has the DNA TGTGCCAGCAGCGTAGCTGTAGCGGGAGTTGGGACAGATACGCAGTATTTT. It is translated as CASSVAVAGVGTDTQYF. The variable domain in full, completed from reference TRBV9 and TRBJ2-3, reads DSGVTQTPKHLITATGQRVTLRCSPRSGDLSVYWYQQSLDQGLQFLIQYYNGEERAKGNILERFSAQQFPDLHSELNLSSLELGDSALYFCASSVAVAGVGTDTQYFGPGTRLTVL.

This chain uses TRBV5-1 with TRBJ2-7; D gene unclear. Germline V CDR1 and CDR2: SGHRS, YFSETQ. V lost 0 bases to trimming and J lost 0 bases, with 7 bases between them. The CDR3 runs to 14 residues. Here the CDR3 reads CASSLDLASYEQYF. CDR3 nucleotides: TGCGCCAGCAGCTTGGATCTCGCCTCCTACGAGCAGTACTTC.

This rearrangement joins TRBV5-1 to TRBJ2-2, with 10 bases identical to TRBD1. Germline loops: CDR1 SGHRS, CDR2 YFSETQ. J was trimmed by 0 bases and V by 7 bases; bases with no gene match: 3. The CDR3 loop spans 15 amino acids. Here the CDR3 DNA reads TGCGCCAGCGGGGACAGGGGATCGAACACCGGGGAGCTGTTTTTT. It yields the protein CASGDRGSNTGELFF. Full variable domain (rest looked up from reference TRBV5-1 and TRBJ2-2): KAGVTQTPRYLIKTRGQQVTLSCSPISGHRSVSWYQQTPGQGLQFLFEYFSETQRNKGNFPGRFSGRQFSNSRSEMNVSTLELGDSALYLCASGDRGSNTGELFFGEGSRLTVL.

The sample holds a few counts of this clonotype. CDR3 protein: CASSQVLGTGYTF. The DNA for the CDR3 is TGTGCCAGCAGCCAAGTACTGGGGACTGGCTACACCTTC. This chain links TRBV4-2 with TRBJ1-2; D is possibly TRBD1 (5 bases). This CDR3 has 13 amino acids. Trimming removed 1 base from V and 7 bases from J, with 10 bases in between. In germline, CDR1 is LGHNA, CDR2 YNFKEQ.

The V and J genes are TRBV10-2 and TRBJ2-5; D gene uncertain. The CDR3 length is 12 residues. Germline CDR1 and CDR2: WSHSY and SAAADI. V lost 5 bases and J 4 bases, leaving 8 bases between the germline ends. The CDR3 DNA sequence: TGCGCCAGCAGTTATGCCCTAGAGACCCAGTACTTC. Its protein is CASSYALETQYF.

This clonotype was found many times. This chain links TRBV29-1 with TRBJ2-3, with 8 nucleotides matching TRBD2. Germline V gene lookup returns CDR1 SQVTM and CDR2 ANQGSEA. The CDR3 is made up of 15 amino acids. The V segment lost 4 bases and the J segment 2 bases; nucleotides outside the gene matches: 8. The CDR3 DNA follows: TGCAGCGTTGCCTTGGCGGGGGGAATCACAGATACGCAGTATTTT. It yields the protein CSVALAGGITDTQYF.

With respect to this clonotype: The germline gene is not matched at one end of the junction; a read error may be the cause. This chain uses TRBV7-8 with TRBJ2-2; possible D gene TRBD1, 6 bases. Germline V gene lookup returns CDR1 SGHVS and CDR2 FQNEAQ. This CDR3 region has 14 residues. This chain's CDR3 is CGSSPQGGTGELFF. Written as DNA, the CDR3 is TGTGGCAGCAGCCCCCAAGGGGGCACCGGGGAGCTGTTTTTT.

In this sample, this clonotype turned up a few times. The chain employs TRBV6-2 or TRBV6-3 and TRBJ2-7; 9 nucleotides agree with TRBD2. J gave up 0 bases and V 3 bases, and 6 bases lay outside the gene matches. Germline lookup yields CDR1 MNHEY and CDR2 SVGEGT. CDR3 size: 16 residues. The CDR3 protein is CASSYGGLANSYEQYF. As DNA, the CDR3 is TGTGCCAGCAGTTATGGAGGACTAGCGAACTCCTACGAGCAGTACTTC.

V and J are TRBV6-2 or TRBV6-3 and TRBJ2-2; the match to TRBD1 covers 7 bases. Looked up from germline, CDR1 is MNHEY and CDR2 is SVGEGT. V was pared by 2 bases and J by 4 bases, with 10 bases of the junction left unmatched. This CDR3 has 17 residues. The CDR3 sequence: CASSYKGGQPFTGELFF. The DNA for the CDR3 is TGTGCCAGCAGTTACAAAGGGGGACAGCCCTTCACCGGGGAGCTGTTTTTT.